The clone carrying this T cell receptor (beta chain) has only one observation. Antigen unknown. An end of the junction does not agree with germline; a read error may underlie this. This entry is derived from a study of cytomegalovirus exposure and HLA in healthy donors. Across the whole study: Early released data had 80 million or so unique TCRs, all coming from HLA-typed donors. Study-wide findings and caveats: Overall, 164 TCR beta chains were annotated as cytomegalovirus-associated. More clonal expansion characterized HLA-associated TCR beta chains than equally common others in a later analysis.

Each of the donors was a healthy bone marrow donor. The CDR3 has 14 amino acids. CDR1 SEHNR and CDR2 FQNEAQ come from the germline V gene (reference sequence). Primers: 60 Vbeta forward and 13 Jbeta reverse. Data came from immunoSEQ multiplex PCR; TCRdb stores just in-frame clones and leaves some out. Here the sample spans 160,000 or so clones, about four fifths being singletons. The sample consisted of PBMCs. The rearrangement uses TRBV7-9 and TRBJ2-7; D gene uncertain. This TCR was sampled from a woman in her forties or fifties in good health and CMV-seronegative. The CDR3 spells CAGSSAAVSYEQYF. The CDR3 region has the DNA TGTGCCGGCAGCTCGGCGGCAGTCTCTTACGAGCAGTACTTC.